The 21 T cell receptor beta chains reported below all come from one sample, sequenced in a study of esophageal squamous cell carcinoma under preoperative chemotherapy. From the PCR reads, TCRdb called clonotypes with MiXCR, one entry per CDR3 protein. Of under 7,000 distinct CDR3 sequences in the sample, less than 40% are singletons; the top ten hold 13% to 15%. Time point described: before preoperative PTX-NDP chemotherapy. The sample here was taken from a patient given preoperative chemotherapy. Source of these receptors: a human donor with esophageal squamous cell carcinoma. The donor label of this sample is uncertain.

By sample share, this clonotype is medium-sized (0.01 to 0.1%). The chain joins TRBV7-2 to TRBJ2-3; 10 nucleotides align to TRBD1. Germline CDR1 reads SGHTA; CDR2 reads FQGNSA. The CDR3 covers 15 residues. Trimming cost V 5 bases and J 6 bases; bases outside gene matches: 8. DNA of the CDR3: TGTGCCAGCAGCGCTGACAGGGGGCGAGTGGATACGCAGTATTTT. Translating it yields CASSADRGRVDTQYF.

This clonotype was recorded at least ten times. This rearrangement joins TRBV10-1 to TRBJ2-1; maybe TRBD1 (5 bases). Germline lookup yields CDR1 WNHNN and CDR2 SYGVQD (reference sequence). The length of the CDR3 is 12 residues. Deletions cut 3 bases from V and 9 bases from J, with 9 bases between. CDR3 bases: TGCGCCAGCAGTGAATCCAGGGCTGAGCAGTTCTTC. Amino acid sequence: CASSESRAEQFF.

This clonotype showed up just a few times. V gene TRBV7-2 combines with J gene TRBJ2-7, with 10 positions matching TRBD2. CDR1 is SGHTA and CDR2 is FQGNSA in the germline V gene. V dropped 2 bases and J dropped 2; count of bases not matched to a gene: 3. The CDR3 has 15 amino acids. The CDR3 region is CASSLQREGPYEQYF. The CDR3 DNA reads TGTGCCAGCAGCTTACAGCGGGAGGGCCCCTACGAGCAGTACTTC. Together with reference TRBV7-2 and TRBJ2-7, the CDR3 gives the full variable domain: GAGVSQSPSNKVTEKGKDVELRCDPISGHTALYWYRQSLGQGLEFLIYFQGNSAPDKSGLPSDRFSAERTGGSVSTLTIQRTQQEDSAVYLCASSLQREGPYEQYFGPGTRLTVT.

This clonotype counts as medium-sized. This sequence joins TRBV6-1 and TRBJ1-2, with D unresolved. The V end was cut by 5 bases, the J end by 8 bases, with 21 bases between. The CDR3 loop spans 15 amino acids. Germline V gene data show CDR1 as MNHNS and CDR2 as SASEGT. The chain's CDR3 is CASSLAGRDIWGYTF. CDR3 sequence (DNA): TGTGCCAGCAGTCTAGCGGGAAGGGATATATGGGGCTACACCTTC.

The chain couples TRBV7-9 to TRBJ1-1; D remains ambiguous. Trimming left V 2 bases short and J 0 bases short, with 7 bases between. The CDR3 consists of 14 residues. Germline V gene data show CDR1 as SEHNR and CDR2 as FQNEAQ (reference sequence). CDR3 sequence reads: CASSLPGMNTEAFF. The CDR3 coding sequence is TGTGCCAGCAGCTTACCCGGAATGAACACTGAAGCTTTCTTT.

By sample fraction, this clonotype is medium-sized. The junction and the germline gene differ at one end; a read error may be behind it. The chain recombines TRBV7-6 with TRBJ2-1; 7 nucleotides align to TRBD2. Germline values: CDR1 SGHVS, CDR2 FNYEAQ. The length of the CDR3 is 16 residues. In DNA form, the CDR3 reads TGTACCAGCAGCTTAGAGGCGGGAGCAGTCCTCGCTGAGCAGTTCTTC. The encoded protein is CTSSLEAGAVLAEQFF. The whole variable domain, remainder taken from reference TRBV7-6 and TRBJ2-1, is GAGVSQSPRYKVTKRGQDVALRCDPISGHVSLYWYRQALGQGPEFLTYFNYEAQQDKSGLPNDRFSAERPEGSISTLTIQRTEQRDSAMYRCTSSLEAGAVLAEQFFGPGTRLTVL.

About this clonotype: One end of the junction does not line up with germline, which may come from a read error. The CDR3 protein is CASSYTGGRSTGYSF. CDR3 DNA sequence: TGTGCCAGCAGTTACACGGGGGGAAGGAGTACTGGCTACAGCTTC. The chain couples TRBV6-5 to TRBJ1-2; maybe TRBD1 (5 bases). The CDR3 loop spans 15 amino acids. Germline assignment: CDR1 MNHEY and CDR2 SVGAGI.

This clonotype ranks as medium-sized (0.01 to 0.1%). CDR3 coding DNA: TGTGCCAGCAGCCGGGGTCGGGTAGAGACCCAGTACTTC. Translated, it gives CASSRGRVETQYF. J is TRBJ2-5 and V is TRBV7-9; TRBD2 is a possible D gene (5 bases). The CDR3 sequence is 13 residues long. V lost 5 bases to trimming and J lost 4 bases, with 11 bases between them. Germline-derived CDR1 and CDR2 are SEHNR and FQNEAQ (reference sequence).

This clonotype is labeled medium-sized (0.01 to 0.1%). The V gene is TRBV6-1, the J gene TRBJ2-4; perhaps D is TRBD1 or TRBD2 (5 bases each). The germline CDR1 and CDR2 sequences are MNHNS and SASEGT. The CDR3 runs 14 residues. Trimming stripped 6 bases from V and 8 bases from J, with 17 bases between. The CDR3 region is CASSMGPQQHIQYF. CDR3 DNA: TGTGCCAGCAGCATGGGACCCCAACAACACATTCAGTACTTC.

The chain joins TRBV6-2 or TRBV6-3 to TRBJ2-5, with D perhaps matching TRBD1 (6 bases). The J call may be faulty, since TRBJ2-7 better matches the DNA end. Germline CDR1 reads MNHEY; CDR2 reads SVGEGT. There are 16 residues in the CDR3. The CDR3 DNA reads TGTGCCAGCAGTTACCCAATCTGGTCAGGGGCCTACGAGCAGTACTTC. Translating gives CASSYPIWSGAYEQYF.

The chain has TRBV27 and TRBJ1-6, with TRBD1 identical over 7 bases. V gave up 10 bases and J gave up 9 bases; unmatched junction bases: 30. Germline assignment: CDR1 MNHEY and CDR2 SMNVEV (reference sequence). The CDR3 consists of 20 residues. The CDR3 sequence: CAIQEPRPGTAFRWRSPLHF. CDR3 in DNA: TGTGCCATCCAGGAGCCGCGACCCGGGACAGCGTTCCGGTGGCGTTCACCCCTCCACTTT.

This clonotype is classed as medium-sized. The chain has TRBV6-4 and TRBJ2-1; D may be TRBD1 (6 bases). The CDR3 contains 13 residues. Germline V gives CDR1 MRHNA, CDR2 SNTAGT. Trimming removed 5 bases at V and 3 bases at J, with 8 bases between. In DNA, the CDR3 is TGTGCCAGCAGTAAGGACAGCTACAATGAGCAGTTCTTC. This gives the protein CASSKDSYNEQFF.

J is TRBJ2-6 and V is TRBV5-6, with 8 positions matching TRBD2. Germline loops: CDR1 SGHDT, CDR2 YYEEEE. V dropped 5 bases and J dropped 1; count of bases not matched to a gene: 17. There are 20 residues in the CDR3. The CDR3 DNA reads as TGTGCCAGCAGACAAAGCGGGAGTGGAGGCTTTGGGTCTGGGGCCAACGTCCTGACTTTC. Translated: CASRQSGSGGFGSGANVLTF.

In its sample, this clonotype ranks as medium-sized. The gene calls are TRBV27 and TRBJ1-2; the D is unclear. The V end lost 4 bases, the J end lost 8 bases, and 17 bases lay between the germline ends. The CDR3 spans 14 residues. Germline V CDR1 and CDR2: MNHEY, SMNVEV (reference sequence). CDR3: CASSSPLRREGYTF. CDR3 sequence (DNA): TGTGCCAGCAGTTCCCCCCTCAGGAGAGAGGGCTACACCTTC.

This clonotype was detected only once. An end of the junction does not agree with germline; a read error may underlie this. The J gene is TRBJ2-1, the V gene TRBV27, with TRBD2 as a possible D gene (7 bases). The CDR3 length is 17 residues. Germline CDR1 reads MNHEY; CDR2 reads SMNVEV (reference sequence). The CDR3, as DNA: TGTGCCAGCAGGCCTCGGGGGGCTGGGTCGTTCTACTACGAGCGGTTCTTC. Amino acid sequence: CASRPRGAGSFYYERFF.

Ten or more counts support this clonotype. A much larger clone sits a single nucleotide away, making a read error possible. The chain recombines TRBV6-1 with TRBJ2-1, with 8 bases lining up with TRBD2. The CDR3 contains 14 residues. After removal of 8 bases from V and 10 bases from J, the junction contained 13 bases not matched to a gene. The germline V gene encodes CDR1 MNHNS and CDR2 SASEGT. The CDR3 DNA follows: TGTGCCAGCCACCATAGCGGGGCTTCCTACGAGCAGTTCTTC. This translates into CASHHSGASYEQFF.

Worth noting for this clonotype: A read error is likely, as this CDR3 ends without the conserved phenylalanine or tryptophan. The DNA is left out, because the CDR3 cannot be placed on it with certainty; the CDR3 is given as TCRdb lists it. The V call is TRBV12-3 or TRBV12-4, the J call TRBJ2-5. The CDR3 length equals 11 residues, ends included. The CDR3 here is CASSFRETRFL.

This clonotype was picked up many times. Relative to the germline gene, one junction end is altered; a read error may explain this. This chain links TRBV7-8 with TRBJ2-1; 9 bases match TRBD2. Gene TRBJ2-7 matches the end of the DNA better, so the J call may be wrong. This CDR3 comprises 14 residues. The germline V gene has CDR1 SGHVS and CDR2 FQNEAQ. The CDR3, as DNA: TGTGCCAGCAGCCTAGCGGGGTTCTACAATGAGCAGTACTTC. This encodes CASSLAGFYNEQYF.

This chain connects TRBV7-2 to TRBJ2-2; tentatively, D is TRBD2 (7 bases). The CDR3 is made up of 15 amino acids. Per the germline V gene, CDR1 is SGHTA and CDR2 is FQGNSA. V gave up 6 bases and J gave up 3 bases, with 14 bases separating them. The CDR3 DNA is TGTGCCAGCAGGATCGGGGAGGGGGACACCGGGGAGCTGTTTTTT. It translates to CASRIGEGDTGELFF.

A few counts support this clonotype. The J gene is TRBJ2-1, the V gene TRBV6-5; 8 bases align to TRBD2. The J call could be wrong; TRBJ2-7 is a better fit for the DNA end. From germline, CDR1 is MNHEY and CDR2 SVGAGI. The CDR3 has 13 amino acids. Written as DNA, the CDR3 is TGTGCCAGCAGCTACCGGGAGGGCTACGAGCAGTACTTC. This encodes CASSYREGYEQYF.

The chain employs TRBV6-5 and TRBJ1-2; D is perhaps TRBD1 (5 bases). CDR3 length: 15 residues. Deletions cut 4 bases from V and 8 bases from J, with 20 bases between. Germline CDR1 reads MNHEY; CDR2 reads SVGAGI. The CDR3 is CASSSTRQGVRGYTF. The DNA for the CDR3 is TGTGCCAGCAGTTCAACGAGGCAGGGAGTGAGGGGCTACACCTTC.